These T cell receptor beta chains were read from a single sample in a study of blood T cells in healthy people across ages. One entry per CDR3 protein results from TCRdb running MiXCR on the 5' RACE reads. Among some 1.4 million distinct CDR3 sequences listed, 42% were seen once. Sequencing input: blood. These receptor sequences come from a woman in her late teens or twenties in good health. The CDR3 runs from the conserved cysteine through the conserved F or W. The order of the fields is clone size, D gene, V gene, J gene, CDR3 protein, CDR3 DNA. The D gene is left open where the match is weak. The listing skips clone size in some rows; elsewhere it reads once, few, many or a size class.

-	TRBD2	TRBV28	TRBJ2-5	CASSLETSGRAEGEQYF	TGTGCCAGCAGTCTGGAGACTAGCGGGAGGGCCGAGGGTGAGCAGTACTTC
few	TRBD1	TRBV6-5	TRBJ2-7	CASSYNGDSSYEQYF	TGTGCCAGCAGTTACAACGGGGACAGTAGCTACGAGCAGTACTTC
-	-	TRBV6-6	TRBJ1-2	CASSYWQGEAEGYTF	TGTGCCAGCAGTTACTGGCAGGGAGAAGCGGAGGGCTACACCTTC
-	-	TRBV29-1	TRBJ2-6	CSVVVAGANVLTF	TGCAGCGTTGTAGTGGCTGGGGCCAACGTCCTGACTTTC
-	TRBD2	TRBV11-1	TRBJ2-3	CASSLAVVVLGSGLTSTDTQYF	TGTGCCAGCAGCTTAGCTGTGGTTGTTTTAGGTAGCGGGTTGACAAGCACAGATACGCAGTATTTT
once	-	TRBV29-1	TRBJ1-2	CSVDTVGYGYTF	TGCAGCGTTGACACCGTCGGCTATGGCTACACCTTC
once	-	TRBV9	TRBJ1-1	CASSVAGGWGEAFF	TGTGCCAGCAGCGTAGCGGGGGGCTGGGGTGAAGCTTTCTTT
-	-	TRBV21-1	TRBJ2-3	CASSSKSPGLAGDPTDTQYF	TGTGCCAGCAGCTCCAAAAGTCCCGGACTAGCGGGGGACCCCACAGATACGCAGTATTTT
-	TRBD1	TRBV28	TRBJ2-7	CASNTGTGSYEQYF	TGTGCCAGCAATACCGGGACAGGTTCCTACGAGCAGTACTTC
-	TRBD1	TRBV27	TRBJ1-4	CASSLAGGQYEKLFF	TGTGCCAGCAGTTTGGCAGGGGGCCAGTATGAAAAACTGTTTTTT
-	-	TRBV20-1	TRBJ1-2	CSARGGHGGYTF	TGCAGTGCTAGAGGGGGGCATGGTGGCTACACCTTC
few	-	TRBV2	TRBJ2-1	CASSEAQEDEQFF	TGTGCCAGCAGTGAAGCGCAAGAGGATGAGCAGTTCTTC
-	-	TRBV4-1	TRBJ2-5	CASSQDDSDLPGETQYF	TGCGCCAGCAGCCAAGATGACTCGGACCTTCCGGGGGAGACCCAGTACTTC
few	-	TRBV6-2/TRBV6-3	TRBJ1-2	CASRTTVPNYGYTF	TGTGCCAGCAGGACGACAGTCCCTAACTATGGCTACACCTTC
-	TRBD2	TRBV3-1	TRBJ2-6	CDPSAGVTGANVLTF	TGTGACCCATCAGCGGGAGTGACTGGGGCCAACGTCCTGACTTTC
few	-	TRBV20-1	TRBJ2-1	CSARDTSLQTYNEQFF	TGCAGTGCTAGAGATACCTCACTACAAACCTACAATGAGCAGTTCTTC
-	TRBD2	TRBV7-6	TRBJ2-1	CASSLETSGGYNEQFF	TGTGCCAGCAGCTTAGAGACTAGCGGGGGCTACAATGAGCAGTTCTTC
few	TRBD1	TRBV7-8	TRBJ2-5	CASSKGDREKYF	TGTGCCAGCAGCAAAGGAGACAGGGAGAAGTACTTC
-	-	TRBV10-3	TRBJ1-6	CAISGQQNSPLHF	TGTGCCATCAGTGGGCAGCAGAATTCACCCCTCCACTTT
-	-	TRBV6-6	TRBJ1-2	CASLDQGPALYGYTF	TGTGCCAGCTTGGACCAGGGCCCCGCGCTGTACGGCTACACCTTC
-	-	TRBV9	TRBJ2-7	CASSVGGALSNGIYEQYF	TGTGCCAGCAGCGTCGGCGGGGCCCTGAGTAACGGGATCTACGAGCAGTACTTC
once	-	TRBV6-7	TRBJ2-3	CASSPAKGSTDTQYF	TGTGCCAGCAGTCCCGCGAAGGGGAGCACAGATACGCAGTATTTT
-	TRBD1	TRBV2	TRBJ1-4	CASSEGDRDEKLFF	TGTGCCAGCAGTGAAGGGGACAGGGATGAAAAACTGTTTTTT
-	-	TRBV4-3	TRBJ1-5	CASSQEEGGTQPQHF	TGCGCCAGCAGCCAAGAGGAAGGGGGGACCCAGCCCCAGCATTTT
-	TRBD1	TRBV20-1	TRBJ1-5	CSGTGGDQPQHF	TGCAGTGGGACAGGGGGCGATCAGCCCCAGCATTTT
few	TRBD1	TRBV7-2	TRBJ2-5	CASTLLRTGAETQYF	TGTGCCAGCACCTTACTAAGGACAGGGGCAGAGACCCAGTACTTC
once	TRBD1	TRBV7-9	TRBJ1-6	CASRNRGNSPLHF	TGTGCCAGCAGGAACAGGGGGAATTCACCCCTCCACTTT
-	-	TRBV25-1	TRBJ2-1	CASSDPSREQFF	TGTGCCAGCAGTGATCCCTCCCGGGAGCAGTTCTTC
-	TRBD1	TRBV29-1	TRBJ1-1	CSVEGGRGVDEAFF	TGCAGCGTTGAAGGGGGCAGGGGGGTTGATGAAGCTTTCTTT
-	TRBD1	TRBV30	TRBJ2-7	CACSGWQGALDEQYF	TGTGCCTGCTCGGGTTGGCAGGGGGCGCTTGACGAGCAGTACTTC
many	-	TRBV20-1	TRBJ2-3	CSARDGVATDTQYF	TGCAGTGCTAGAGATGGGGTAGCCACAGATACGCAGTATTTT
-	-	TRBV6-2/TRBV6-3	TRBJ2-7	CASSYVGGSSYEQYF	TGTGCCAGCAGTTACGTGGGCGGCAGCTCCTACGAGCAGTACTTC
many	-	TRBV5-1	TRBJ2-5	CASSFDQETQYF	TGCGCCAGCAGCTTCGACCAAGAGACCCAGTACTTC
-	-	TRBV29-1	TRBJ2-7	CSVEGGRTTNLYEQYF	TGCAGCGTTGAAGGAGGCAGGACAACTAACCTCTACGAGCAGTACTTC
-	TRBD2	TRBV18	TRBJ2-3	CASSPLPRASGSTDTQYF	TGTGCCAGCTCACCGCTCCCGCGGGCTAGCGGGAGCACAGATACGCAGTATTTT
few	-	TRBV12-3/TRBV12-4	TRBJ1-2	CASSVGAGSNYGYTF	TGTGCCAGCAGTGTCGGGGCAGGGTCTAACTATGGCTACACCTTC
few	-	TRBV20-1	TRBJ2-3	CSARHPAGEDTQYF	TGCAGTGCCCGTCATCCGGCAGGCGAAGATACGCAGTATTTT
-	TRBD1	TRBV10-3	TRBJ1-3	CAIAQDRAGGNTIYF	TGTGCCATCGCCCAGGACAGGGCCGGGGGAAACACCATATATTTT
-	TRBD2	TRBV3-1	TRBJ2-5	CASVTSGGRDQETQYF	TGTGCCAGCGTTACTTCGGGCGGGAGGGACCAAGAGACCCAGTACTTC
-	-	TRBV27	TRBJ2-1	CASSHRLGSDDEQFF	TGTGCCAGCAGTCATCGTCTTGGGAGTGACGATGAGCAGTTCTTC
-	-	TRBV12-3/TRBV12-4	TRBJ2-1	CASSWTDGTQETQFF	TGTGCCAGCAGTTGGACCGACGGGACCCAAGAGACCCAGTTCTTC
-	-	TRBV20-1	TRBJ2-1	CSARDSQRAYNEQFF	TGCAGTGCTAGAGATTCCCAGCGCGCCTACAATGAGCAGTTCTTC
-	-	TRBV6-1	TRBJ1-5	CASMGGLSNQPQHF	TGTGCCAGCATGGGTGGGTTGAGCAATCAGCCCCAGCATTTT
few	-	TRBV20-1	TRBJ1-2	CSAPRRAGATRGGYTF	TGCAGTGCCCCTCGGCGGGCAGGGGCCACACGAGGTGGCTACACCTTC
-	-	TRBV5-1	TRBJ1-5	CASSLEFVSFPPFPQHF	TGCGCCAGCAGCTTGGAGTTCGTCAGCTTTCCCCCTTTTCCCCAGCATTTT
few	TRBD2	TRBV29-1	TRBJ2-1	CSGIPPTSGGASEQFF	TGCAGCGGGATACCCCCTACTAGCGGGGGGGCAAGTGAGCAGTTCTTC
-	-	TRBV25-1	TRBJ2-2	CASSEAVRGNGELFF	TGTGCCAGCAGTGAAGCTGTGCGGGGTAACGGGGAGCTGTTTTTT
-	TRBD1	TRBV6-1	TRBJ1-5	CASSKGGQVSRGSNRPQHF	TGTGCCAGCAGTAAAGGGGGACAGGTCTCAAGAGGGAGCAATCGGCCCCAGCATTTT
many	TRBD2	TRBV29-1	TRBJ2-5	CSVELAGVEETQYF	TGCAGCGTTGAGTTGGCGGGAGTTGAAGAGACCCAGTACTTC
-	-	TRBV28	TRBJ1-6	CASSLLRLNSPLHF	TGTGCCAGCAGTTTGCTAAGGTTGAATTCGCCCCTCCACTTT
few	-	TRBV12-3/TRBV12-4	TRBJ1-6	CASKRSSNNSPLHF	TGTGCCAGCAAAAGGAGCAGCAATAATTCACCCCTCCACTTT
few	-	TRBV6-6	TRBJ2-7	CASSYLGGRGYEQYF	TGTGCCAGCAGTTATTTGGGGGGCAGGGGGTACGAGCAGTACTTC